This T cell receptor (beta chain) was retrieved from a study of regulatory T cells in long-lasting Graves disease. Study in general: Persistent cases were those of Graves' disease that involved over 5 years of antithyroid drugs with positive TSH receptor antibodies.

Building of the TCR beta libraries involved iRepertoire HTBI primers and Arm-PCR of CDR3 regions. Using its own MiXCR run on the multiplex PCR reads, TCRdb lists one record per CDR3 protein. The sample holds a few hundred thousand distinct CDR3 sequences, approximately 25% seen once. Time point of the sample: persistent/refractory GD, antithyroid drugs over 5 years with positive TRAb. PBMCs were the source of the RNA used for TCR sequencing. Xi'an, China, was home to the endocrinology department that provided patients. The peripheral blood volume drawn was roughly 9.9 milliliters, and it was collected into EDTA tubes. CDR3 size: 13 residues. CDR1 is MGHRA, CDR2 YSYEKL, per germline. V lost 4 bases, J lost 4 bases, and 10 bases lay in between.

The sequence was collected from a woman between 35 and 50 years old with Graves disease. The material was peripheral blood mononuclear cells (PBMCs), obtained when the disease was refractory, from a patient treated with antithyroid drugs. The chain employs TRBV4-1 and TRBJ1-1; D perhaps matches TRBD1 (6 bases). The CDR3 region is CASSPRGITEAFF. The DNA for the CDR3 is TGCGCCAGCAGCCCCAGGGGTATCACTGAAGCTTTCTTT.